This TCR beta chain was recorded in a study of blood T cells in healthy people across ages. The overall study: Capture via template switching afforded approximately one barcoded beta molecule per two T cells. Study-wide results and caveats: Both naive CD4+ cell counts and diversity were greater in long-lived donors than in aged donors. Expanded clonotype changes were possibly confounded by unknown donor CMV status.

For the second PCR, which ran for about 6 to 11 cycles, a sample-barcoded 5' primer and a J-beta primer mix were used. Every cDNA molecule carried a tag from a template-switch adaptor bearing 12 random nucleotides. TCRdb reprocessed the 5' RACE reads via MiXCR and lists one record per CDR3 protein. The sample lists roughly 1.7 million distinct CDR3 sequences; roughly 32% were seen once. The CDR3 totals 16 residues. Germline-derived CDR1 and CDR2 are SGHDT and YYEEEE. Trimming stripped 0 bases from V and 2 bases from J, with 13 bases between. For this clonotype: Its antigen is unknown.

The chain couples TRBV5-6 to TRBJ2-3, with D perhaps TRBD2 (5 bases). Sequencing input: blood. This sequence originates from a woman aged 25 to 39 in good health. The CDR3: CASSLDTGFYTDTQYF. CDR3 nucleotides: TGTGCCAGCAGCTTGGATACGGGGTTCTACACAGATACGCAGTATTTT.